Below are 20 T cell receptor beta chains sequenced from a single sample in a study of cytomegalovirus exposure and HLA in healthy donors. The primer mix had 60 Vbeta and 13 Jbeta primers. Profiling relied on immunoSEQ multiplex PCR, and the TCRdb table lists in-frame clones only, not all of them. The sample records more than 50,000 clones, approximately 71% being singletons. Sequencing was carried out using PBMCs. The receptors stem from a man aged 40-49 years in good health and CMV-seropositive.

V and J are TRBV4-1 and TRBJ1-1, with D uncertain. This CDR3 is built from 15 residues. V shed 4 bases and J shed 0 bases, with 12 bases lying between them. Germline-derived CDR1 and CDR2 are MGHRA and YSYEKL. The CDR3 protein is CASSLGHSMNTEAFF. In DNA form, the CDR3 reads TGCGCCAGCAGCCTTGGGCACAGCATGAACACTGAAGCTTTCTTT.

V is TRBV7-8 and J is TRBJ2-5; D remains ambiguous. The germline V and J ends were trimmed by 1 base and 2 bases, with 11 bases remaining between them. This CDR3 contains 15 residues. Germline values: CDR1 SGHVS, CDR2 FQNEAQ. CDR3 sequence: CASSLGVHNQETQYF. Written as DNA, the CDR3 is TGTGCCAGCAGCTTAGGTGTCCACAATCAAGAGACCCAGTACTTC.

A remark on this clone: Distinct nucleotide sequences in the sample also encode this CDR3. The CDR3 DNA reads as TGCGCCAGCAGCTTGGCCGGAGGGGGCGACCAGCCCCAGCATTTT. This encodes CASSLAGGGDQPQHF. The chain recombines TRBV5-1 with TRBJ1-5; 7 positions match TRBD1. Germline CDR1 and CDR2: SGHRS and YFSETQ. The CDR3 consists of 15 residues. Trimming cost V 0 bases and J 7 bases; bases outside gene matches: 7.

The genes are TRBV10-3 and TRBJ1-5; D call uncertain. This CDR3 region has 15 residues. Trimming stripped 2 bases from V and 0 bases from J, with 8 bases between. CDR1 and CDR2 from the germline V gene are ENHRY and SYGVKD. CDR3 sequence (DNA): TGTGCCATCAGTGAGACAGTTTATAGCAATCAGCCCCAGCATTTT. It yields the protein CAISETVYSNQPQHF.

The J gene is TRBJ2-5, the V gene TRBV5-1; 8 nucleotides line up with TRBD1. Germline lookup yields CDR1 SGHRS and CDR2 YFSETQ. The CDR3 extends over 15 amino acids. The V gene end was trimmed by 0 bases and the J gene end by 4 bases; junction bases not matched to a gene: 5. As DNA, the CDR3 is TGCGCCAGCAGCTTGGGCGACAGGGGCTTAGAGACCCAGTACTTC. Its translation: CASSLGDRGLETQYF.

V gene TRBV7-7 combines with J gene TRBJ2-3; 7 nucleotides agree with TRBD1. This CDR3 has 15 amino acids. Germline V CDR1 and CDR2: SSHAT, FNYEAQ (reference sequence). The V gene end was trimmed by 5 bases and the J gene end by 1 base; junction bases not matched to a gene: 6. CDR3 sequence reads: CASSLGQLRTDTQYF. The DNA of the CDR3 is TGTGCCAGCAGCCTGGGACAGCTGCGCACAGATACGCAGTATTTT.

V usage is TRBV30 and J usage is TRBJ1-1; D is unclear. This CDR3 has 13 residues. Trimming pared 2 bases from V and 1 base from J, leaving 8 bases between. Germline lookup yields CDR1 GTSNPN and CDR2 SVGIG (reference sequence). In DNA form, the CDR3 reads TGTGCCTGGAGTAGACAAGAGAACACTGAAGCTTTCTTT. Protein sequence: CAWSRQENTEAFF.

This clone was recorded a few times. The J gene is TRBJ2-3, the V gene TRBV5-8; 9 nucleotides line up with TRBD1. Germline V gene data show CDR1 as SGHTS and CDR2 as YDEGEE. V shed 4 bases and J 5 bases; nucleotides not matched to a gene: 5. CDR3 length: 14 amino acids. The CDR3 region has the DNA TGTGCCAGCAGCCCCCGGGACAGGGAAGATACGCAGTATTTT. This gives the protein CASSPRDREDTQYF.

The chain has TRBV11-1 and TRBJ1-1; a possible D gene is TRBD1 (6 bases). The CDR3 extends over 15 amino acids. Germline assignment: CDR1 SGHAT and CDR2 FQDESV (reference sequence). V was cut by 2 bases and J by 2 bases, with 12 bases left in between. CDR3 residues: CASSLSGRGNTEAFF. The CDR3 DNA reads as TGTGCCAGCAGCTTATCGGGCAGGGGAAACACTGAAGCTTTCTTT.

In this sample, this clone turned up a few times. The chain links TRBV28 to TRBJ2-7; perhaps TRBD1 as D (6 bases). V lost 3 bases and J lost 5, with 14 bases in between. The CDR3 runs to 14 residues. Germline CDR1 is MDHEN and CDR2 is SYDVKM. CDR3 sequence reads: CASSFPNRAHEQYF. The CDR3 DNA is TGTGCCAGCAGTTTCCCTAACAGGGCTCACGAGCAGTACTTC.

This clone was observed a handful of times. This chain connects TRBV9 to TRBJ2-3; tentative D call: TRBD2 (5 bases). CDR1 and CDR2 from the germline V gene are SGDLS and YYNGEE. Trimming took off 4 bases at V and 0 bases at J, with 12 bases between the two ends. CDR3 length: 15 amino acids. The CDR3 DNA is TGTGCCAGCAGCAAGAGCGGCTCTAGCACAGATACGCAGTATTTT. This codes for CASSKSGSSTDTQYF.

This clone was detected a few times. This chain connects TRBV2 to TRBJ1-1, with 9 bases identical to TRBD1. The germline V gene has CDR1 SNHLY and CDR2 FYNNEI. The J segment lost 3 bases and the V segment lost 7 bases, leaving 12 bases of the junction unmatched. CDR3 length: 16 residues. The CDR3 protein is CASILETGGWHTEAFF. As DNA, the CDR3 is TGTGCCAGCATCCTAGAGACAGGGGGATGGCACACTGAAGCTTTCTTT.

The chain couples TRBV5-6 to TRBJ1-1; the D gene is possibly TRBD1 (6 bases). CDR1 is SGHDT and CDR2 is YYEEEE in the germline V gene. The ends were cut back, 4 bases at V and 3 bases at J, with 16 bases in the middle. CDR3 size: 15 residues. The CDR3 region is CASSPSRGRDTEAFF. CDR3 DNA sequence: TGTGCCAGCAGCCCCTCCAGGGGTAGGGACACTGAAGCTTTCTTT.

The rearrangement links TRBV7-2 to TRBJ1-3; 10 nucleotides line up with TRBD1. The CDR3 runs 14 residues. Germline V gene lookup returns CDR1 SGHTA and CDR2 FQGNSA. J lost 8 bases, V lost 1 base, and 2 bases had no gene match. The CDR3 coding sequence is TGTGCCAGCAGCTTAGGGACAGGGGGAGACACCATATATTTT. This gives the protein CASSLGTGGDTIYF.

The chain carries TRBV5-6 and TRBJ2-1; TRBD2 is a possible D gene (6 bases). The CDR3 loop spans 16 amino acids. Per germline, CDR1 SGHDT and CDR2 YYEEEE. The V end lost 5 bases, the J end lost 7 bases, and 22 bases lay between the germline ends. DNA of the CDR3: TGTGCCAGCAGTAAAACCCGGGGGATCTTGGGGAATGAGCAGTTCTTC. Protein product: CASSKTRGILGNEQFF.

The sample holds one count of this clone. The chain recombines TRBV9 with TRBJ1-3; D call uncertain. The ends were cut back, 0 bases at V and 0 bases at J, with 10 bases in the middle. CDR3 size: 16 residues. The germline CDR1 and CDR2 sequences are SGDLS and YYNGEE. CDR3 bases: TGTGCCAGCAGCGTAGGACTACGGTCCTCTGGAAACACCATATATTTT. It encodes CASSVGLRSSGNTIYF.

The CDR3 sequence: CASSFGGGLGEQYF. CDR3 nucleotides: TGTGCCAGCAGTTTCGGCGGGGGGCTGGGGGAGCAGTACTTC. The chain employs TRBV27 and TRBJ2-7, with TRBD2 matching over 8 bases. This CDR3 comprises 14 residues. After removal of 3 bases from V and 7 bases from J, the junction contained 8 bases not matched to a gene. Germline V CDR1 and CDR2: MNHEY, SMNVEV (reference sequence).

The chain recombines TRBV7-8 with TRBJ2-7, with TRBD2 matching 15 bases. After removal of 4 bases from V and 7 bases from J, the junction contained 2 bases not matched to a gene. The CDR3 loop spans 14 amino acids. Germline V CDR1 and CDR2: SGHVS, FQNEAQ. CDR3 amino acids: CASSWTSGGEEQYF. Written as DNA, the CDR3 is TGTGCCAGCAGCTGGACTAGCGGGGGGGAAGAGCAGTACTTC.

In its sample, this clone was seen a few times. The J gene is TRBJ2-3, the V gene TRBV6-1; 11 nucleotides line up with TRBD2. J lost 8 bases, V lost 3 bases, and 10 bases had no gene match. Germline V gene sequence: CDR1 MNHNS, CDR2 SASEGT. This CDR3 spans 16 amino acids. CDR3 coding DNA: TGTGCCAGCAGTGACAAGGCTAGCGGGGGGTGGGGTACGCAGTATTTT. Protein: CASSDKASGGWGTQYF.

The chain uses TRBV5-1 and TRBJ2-7; 9 positions agree with TRBD2. After removal of 5 bases from V and 6 bases from J, the junction contained 12 bases not matched to a gene. Germline values: CDR1 SGHRS, CDR2 YFSETQ. CDR3 length equals 15 residues. In DNA, the CDR3 is TGCGCCAGCAGGGAGGGGTTCGCGGGGGGGCTCGAGCAGTACTTC. Protein: CASREGFAGGLEQYF. The full variable domain, completed using reference TRBV5-1 and TRBJ2-7, is KAGVTQTPRYLIKTRGQQVTLSCSPISGHRSVSWYQQTPGQGLQFLFEYFSETQRNKGNFPGRFSGRQFSNSRSEMNVSTLELGDSALYLCASREGFAGGLEQYFGPGTRLTVT.